Listed here is a single T cell receptor (beta chain). Its specificity is not known. These data belong to a study of shared clonotypes between healthy human individuals. Study background: Three plates were used per donor for CD4 naive, three for CD4 memory, two for CD8 naive and one for CD8 memory.

Broader study findings: Several donors held approximately 4.5% of naive CD4 clonotypes in common.

The sorted-subset replicate PCRs were given approximately 190 ng DNA, which is approximately 30,000 T cell genomes. Clones were read by immunoSEQ multiplex PCR, and TCRdb kept only the in-frame ones, dropping some. The repertoire has about 1,500,000 clones, around 97% of them found once; the top ten carry roughly 1.2%. This CDR3 has 12 residues. The V and J ends lost 8 bases and 3 bases respectively, with 11 bases between them. Germline V gives CDR1 LNHDA, CDR2 SQIVND (reference sequence). This chain uses TRBV19 with TRBJ2-7, with a possible D match to TRBD2 (5 bases). Sequenced: naive CD4+ T cells sorted from blood. The subset: CD45RA+ positively selected. The source is a man aged 25 to 40 in good health. The CDR3 DNA reads as TGTGCCAGTTCTGAGGGCCGCTACGAGCAGTACTTC. It translates to CASSEGRYEQYF.